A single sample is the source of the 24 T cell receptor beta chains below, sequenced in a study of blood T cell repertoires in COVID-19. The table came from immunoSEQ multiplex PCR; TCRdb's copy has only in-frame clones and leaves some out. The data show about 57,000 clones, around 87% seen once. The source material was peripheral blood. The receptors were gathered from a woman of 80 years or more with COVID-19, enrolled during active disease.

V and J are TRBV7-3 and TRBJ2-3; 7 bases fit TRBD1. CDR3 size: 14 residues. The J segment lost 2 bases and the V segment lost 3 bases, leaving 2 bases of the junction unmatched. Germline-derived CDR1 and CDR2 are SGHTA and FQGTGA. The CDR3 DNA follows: TGTGCCAGCAGCTTGGGACAGCCCACAGATACGCAGTATTTT. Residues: CASSLGQPTDTQYF.

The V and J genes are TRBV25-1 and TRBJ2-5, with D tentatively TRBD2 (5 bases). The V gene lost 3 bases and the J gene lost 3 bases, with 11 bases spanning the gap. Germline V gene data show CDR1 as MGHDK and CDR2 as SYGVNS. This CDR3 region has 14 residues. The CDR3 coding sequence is TGTGCCAGCAGTGATACCCCGGGGAAAGAGACCCAGTACTTC. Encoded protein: CASSDTPGKETQYF.

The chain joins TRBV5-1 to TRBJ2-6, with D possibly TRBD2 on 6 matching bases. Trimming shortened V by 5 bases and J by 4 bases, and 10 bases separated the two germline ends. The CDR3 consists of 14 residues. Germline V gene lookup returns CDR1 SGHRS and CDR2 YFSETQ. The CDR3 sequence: CASREGTGANVLTF. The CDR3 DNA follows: TGCGCCAGCAGGGAGGGCACCGGGGCCAACGTCCTGACTTTC.

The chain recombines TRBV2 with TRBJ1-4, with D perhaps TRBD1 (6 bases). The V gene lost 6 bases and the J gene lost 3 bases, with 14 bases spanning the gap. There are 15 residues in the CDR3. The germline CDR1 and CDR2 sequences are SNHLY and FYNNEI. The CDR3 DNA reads TGTGCCAGCAGCCCTTTGGACAGCTCTAATGAAAAACTGTTTTTT. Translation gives CASSPLDSSNEKLFF.

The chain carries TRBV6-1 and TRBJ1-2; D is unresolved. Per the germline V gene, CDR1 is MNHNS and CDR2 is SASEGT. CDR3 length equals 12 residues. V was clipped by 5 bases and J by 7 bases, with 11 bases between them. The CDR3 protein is CASSFSDIGYTF. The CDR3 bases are TGTGCCAGCAGTTTCAGTGACATTGGCTACACCTTC.

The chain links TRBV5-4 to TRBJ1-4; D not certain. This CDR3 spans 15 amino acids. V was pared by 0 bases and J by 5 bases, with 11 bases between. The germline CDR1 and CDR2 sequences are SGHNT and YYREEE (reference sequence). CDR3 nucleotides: TGTGCCAGCAGCTTGGAAGGAACGGAGAATGAAAAACTGTTTTTT. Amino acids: CASSLEGTENEKLFF.

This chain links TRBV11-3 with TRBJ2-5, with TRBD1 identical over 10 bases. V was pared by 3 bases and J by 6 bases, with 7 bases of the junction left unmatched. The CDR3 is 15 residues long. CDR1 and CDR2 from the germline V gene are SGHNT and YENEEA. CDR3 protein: CASSLGQGIEKTQYF. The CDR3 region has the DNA TGTGCCAGCAGCTTGGGACAGGGGATCGAAAAGACCCAGTACTTC.

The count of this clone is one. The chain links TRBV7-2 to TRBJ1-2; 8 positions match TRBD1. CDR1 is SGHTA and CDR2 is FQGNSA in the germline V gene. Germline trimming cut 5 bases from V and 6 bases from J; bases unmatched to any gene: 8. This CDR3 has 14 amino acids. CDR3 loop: CASSPGGYIDGYTF. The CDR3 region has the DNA TGTGCCAGCAGCCCAGGGGGCTATATTGATGGCTACACCTTC.

Here the CDR3 reads CASSAPNRVKNIQYF. The CDR3 DNA follows: TGTGCCAGTAGTGCACCGAACAGGGTGAAAAACATTCAGTACTTC. This chain links TRBV19 with TRBJ2-4, with D possibly TRBD1 on 6 matching bases. This CDR3 has 15 residues. The germline V gene encodes CDR1 LNHDA and CDR2 SQIVND (reference sequence). The V end was cut by 5 bases, the J end by 4 bases, with 15 bases between.

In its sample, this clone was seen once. CDR3 amino acids: CATSDLRGLSLNEQYF. CDR3 sequence (DNA): TGTGCCACCAGCGATCTAAGGGGCCTTAGTCTCAACGAGCAGTACTTC. V and J are TRBV15 and TRBJ2-7, with TRBD1 as a possible D gene (5 bases). V lost 5 bases and J lost 5, with 22 bases in between. The germline V gene has CDR1 LNHNV and CDR2 YYDKDF (reference sequence). CDR3 length: 16 residues.

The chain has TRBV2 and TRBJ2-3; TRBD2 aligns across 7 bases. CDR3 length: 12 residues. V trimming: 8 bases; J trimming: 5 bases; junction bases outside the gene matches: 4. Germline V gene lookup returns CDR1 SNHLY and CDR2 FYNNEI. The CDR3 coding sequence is TGTGCCAGCCTCCCGGGGGGAGATACGCAGTATTTT. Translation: CASLPGGDTQYF.

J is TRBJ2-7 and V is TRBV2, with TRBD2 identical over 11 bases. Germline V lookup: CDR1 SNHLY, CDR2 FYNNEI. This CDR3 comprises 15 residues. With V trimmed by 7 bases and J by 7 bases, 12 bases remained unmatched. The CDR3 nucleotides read TGTGCCAGCACTAGAGTAGCGGGGGGGTCGTTTGAGCAGTACTTC. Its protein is CASTRVAGGSFEQYF. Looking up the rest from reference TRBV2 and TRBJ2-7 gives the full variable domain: EPEVTQTPSHQVTQMGQEVILRCVPISNHLYFYWYRQILGQKVEFLVSFYNNEISEKSEIFDDQFSVERPDGSNFTLKIRSTKLEDSAMYFCASTRVAGGSFEQYFGPGTRLTVT.

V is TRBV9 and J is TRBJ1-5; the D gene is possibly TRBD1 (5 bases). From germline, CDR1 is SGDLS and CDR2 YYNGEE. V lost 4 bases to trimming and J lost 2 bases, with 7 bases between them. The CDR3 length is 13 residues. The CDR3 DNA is TGTGCCAGCAGCCCGGGGGGCAATCAGCCCCAGCATTTT. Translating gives CASSPGGNQPQHF.

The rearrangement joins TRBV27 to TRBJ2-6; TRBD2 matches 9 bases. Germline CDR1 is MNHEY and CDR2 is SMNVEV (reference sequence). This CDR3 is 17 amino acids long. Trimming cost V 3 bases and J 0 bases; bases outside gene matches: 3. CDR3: CASSFSGGISGANVLTF. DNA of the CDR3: TGTGCCAGCAGTTTCAGCGGGGGGATCTCTGGGGCCAACGTCCTGACTTTC. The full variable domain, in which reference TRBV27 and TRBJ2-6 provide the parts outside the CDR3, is EAQVTQNPRYLITVTGKKLTVTCSQNMNHEYMSWYRQDPGLGLRQIYYSMNVEVTDKGDVPEGYKVSRKEKRNFPLILESPSPNQTSLYFCASSFSGGISGANVLTFGAGSRLTVL.

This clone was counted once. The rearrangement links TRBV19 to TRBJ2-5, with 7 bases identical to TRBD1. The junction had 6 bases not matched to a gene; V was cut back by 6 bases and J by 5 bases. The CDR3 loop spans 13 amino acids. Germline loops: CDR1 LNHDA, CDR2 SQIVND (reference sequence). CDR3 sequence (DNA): TGTGCCAGTAGCGAGACAGGGTGGGAGACCCAGTACTTC. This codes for CASSETGWETQYF.

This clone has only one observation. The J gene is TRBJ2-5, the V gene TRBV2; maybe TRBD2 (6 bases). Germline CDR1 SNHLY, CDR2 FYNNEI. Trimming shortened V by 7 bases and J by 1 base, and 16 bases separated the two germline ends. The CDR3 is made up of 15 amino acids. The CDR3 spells CASKDTGTSQETQYF. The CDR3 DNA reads TGTGCCAGCAAAGATACCGGGACTTCCCAAGAGACCCAGTACTTC.

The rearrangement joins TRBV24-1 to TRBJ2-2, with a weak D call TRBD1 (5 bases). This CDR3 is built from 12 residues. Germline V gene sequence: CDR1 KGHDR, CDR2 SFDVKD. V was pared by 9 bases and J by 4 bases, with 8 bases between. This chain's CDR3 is CATRDSTGELFF. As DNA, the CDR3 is TGTGCCACCCGAGACAGCACCGGGGAGCTGTTTTTT.

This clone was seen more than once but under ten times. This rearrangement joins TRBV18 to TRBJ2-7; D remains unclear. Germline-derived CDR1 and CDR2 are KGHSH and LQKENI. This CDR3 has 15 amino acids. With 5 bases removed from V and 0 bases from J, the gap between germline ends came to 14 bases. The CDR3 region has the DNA TGTGCCAGCTCAATAACGGTTGTTCCCTCCTACGAGCAGTACTTC. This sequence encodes CASSITVVPSYEQYF.

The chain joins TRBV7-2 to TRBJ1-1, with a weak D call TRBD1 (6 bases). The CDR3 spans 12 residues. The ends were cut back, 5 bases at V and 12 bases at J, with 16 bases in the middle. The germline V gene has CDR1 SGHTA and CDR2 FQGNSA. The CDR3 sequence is CASSPPAQGTFF. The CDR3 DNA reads TGTGCCAGCAGCCCCCCTGCCCAGGGGACTTTCTTT.

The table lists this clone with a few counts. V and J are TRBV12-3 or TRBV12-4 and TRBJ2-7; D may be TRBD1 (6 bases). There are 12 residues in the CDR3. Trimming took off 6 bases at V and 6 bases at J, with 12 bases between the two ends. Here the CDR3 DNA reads TGTGCCAGCAGCACCAACAGGGCCGAGCAGTACTTC. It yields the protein CASSTNRAEQYF.

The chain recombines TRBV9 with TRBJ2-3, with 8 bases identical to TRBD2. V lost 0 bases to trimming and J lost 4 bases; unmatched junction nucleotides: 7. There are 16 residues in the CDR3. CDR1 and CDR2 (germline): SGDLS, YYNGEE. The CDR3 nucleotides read TGTGCCAGCAGCGTAGGTGCGGGGGGCCAAGCAGATACGCAGTATTTT. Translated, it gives CASSVGAGGQADTQYF.

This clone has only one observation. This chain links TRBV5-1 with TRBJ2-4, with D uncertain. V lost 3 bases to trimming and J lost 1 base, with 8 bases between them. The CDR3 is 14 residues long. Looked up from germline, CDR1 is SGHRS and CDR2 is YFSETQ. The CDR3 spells CASSSLEAKNIQYF. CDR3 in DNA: TGCGCCAGCAGCTCCCTGGAGGCCAAAAACATTCAGTACTTC.

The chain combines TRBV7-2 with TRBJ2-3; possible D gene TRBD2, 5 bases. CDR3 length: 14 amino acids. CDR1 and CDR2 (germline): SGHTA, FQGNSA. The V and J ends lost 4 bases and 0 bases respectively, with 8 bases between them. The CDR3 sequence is CASSSGVSTDTQYF. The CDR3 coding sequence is TGTGCCAGCAGCTCCGGGGTTAGCACAGATACGCAGTATTTT. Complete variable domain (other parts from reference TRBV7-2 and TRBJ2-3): GAGVSQSPSNKVTEKGKDVELRCDPISGHTALYWYRQSLGQGLEFLIYFQGNSAPDKSGLPSDRFSAERTGGSVSTLTIQRTQQEDSAVYLCASSSGVSTDTQYFGPGTRLTVL.

CDR3 loop: CASSAPGQGNTEAFF. The DNA for the CDR3 is TGTGCCAGCAGTGCACCGGGACAGGGAAACACTGAAGCTTTCTTT. The chain uses TRBV6-6 and TRBJ1-1; 9 positions match TRBD1. Germline-derived CDR1 and CDR2 are MNHNY and SVGAGI (reference sequence). Germline trimming cut 5 bases from V and 2 bases from J; bases unmatched to any gene: 6. The CDR3 sequence is 15 residues long.